The clone carrying this T cell receptor (beta chain) was seen only a few times. Antigen: not known. Time point denoted: week 35, safety follow-up. A single vaccine dose contained 300 ug of mutant IDH1 20-mer peptide, and topical imiquimod was used with it. The data originate from a study of a mutant IDH1 vaccine in newly diagnosed glioma. In the study overall: Vaccines were begun 4-6 weeks after radiotherapy alone, or with temozolomide cycles. Scheduled at week 35, visit V12 preceded visit V13, held at week 47. Earlier care involved radiotherapy, temozolomide, or both, and the majority received both. General study points: Apparently, pseudoprogression bore no relation to changes among the top peripheral T cell clonotypes.

V was shortened by 0 bases and J by 7 bases, with 10 bases between the two germline ends. Germline V CDR1 and CDR2: WNHNN, SYGVQD (reference sequence). This CDR3 contains 14 residues. TCRdb keeps only in-frame clones here, not all; method: immunoSEQ multiplex PCR. Altogether around 45,000 clones are present, more than 75% being singletons, with the ten largest covering roughly 5%. The J gene is TRBJ2-1, the V gene TRBV10-1; D may match TRBD1 or TRBD2 (6 bases each). The sample here was PBMCs, taken from a glioma patient whose treatment included an IDH1 peptide vaccine. The source of this sequence is a woman aged 40 to 50 with glioma. The DNA for the CDR3 is TGCGCCAGCAGTGAGTCCACAGGGAGGAATGAGCAGTTCTTC. It is translated as CASSESTGRNEQFF.